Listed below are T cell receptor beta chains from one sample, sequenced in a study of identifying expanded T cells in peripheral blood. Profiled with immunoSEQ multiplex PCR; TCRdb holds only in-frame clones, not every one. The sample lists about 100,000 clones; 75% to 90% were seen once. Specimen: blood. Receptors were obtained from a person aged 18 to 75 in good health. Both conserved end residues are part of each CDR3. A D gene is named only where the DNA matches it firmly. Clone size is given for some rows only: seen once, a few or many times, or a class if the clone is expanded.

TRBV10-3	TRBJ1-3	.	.	CAISESRGVGNTIYF	TGTGCCATCAGTGAGTCGAGAGGCGTTGGAAACACCATATATTTT
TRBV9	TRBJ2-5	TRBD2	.	CASSVVGGQETQYF	TGTGCCAGCAGCGTAGTGGGGGGGCAAGAGACCCAGTACTTC
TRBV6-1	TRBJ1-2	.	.	CASSEVIYGYTF	TGTGCCAGCAGTGAAGTGATCTATGGCTACACCTTC
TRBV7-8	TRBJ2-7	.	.	CASSGGGLYEQYF	TGTGCCAGCAGCGGAGGTGGGTTATACGAGCAGTACTTC
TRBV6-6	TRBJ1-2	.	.	CASSYPGREDGYTF	TGTGCCAGCAGTTACCCCGGACGGGAGGATGGCTACACCTTC
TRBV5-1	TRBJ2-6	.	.	CASSPEISGANVLTF	TGCGCCAGCAGCCCAGAAATCTCTGGGGCCAACGTCCTGACTTTC
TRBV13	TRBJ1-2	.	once	CASSLGLSRGRGYTF	TGTGCCAGCAGCTTAGGCCTTAGCAGGGGTCGCGGCTACACCTTC
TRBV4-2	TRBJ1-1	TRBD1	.	CASSRYRDRGPSYTEAFF	TGTGCCAGCAGCCGATACCGGGACAGGGGGCCGTCATACACTGAAGCTTTCTTT
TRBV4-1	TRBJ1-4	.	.	CASSQDGLGPTGSEKLFF	TGCGCCAGCAGCCAAGATGGCCTCGGGCCCACAGGGAGTGAAAAACTGTTTTTT
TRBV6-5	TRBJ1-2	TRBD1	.	CASSRNRGPNYGYTF	TGTGCCAGCAGTCGAAACAGGGGTCCTAACTATGGCTACACCTTC
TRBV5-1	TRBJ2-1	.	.	CASSQQGGSSYNEQFF	TGCGCCAGCAGCCAACAGGGAGGTAGCTCCTACAATGAGCAGTTCTTC
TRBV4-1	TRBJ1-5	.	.	CASSQTLMGGQGDSNQPQHF	TGCGCCAGCAGCCAAACCCTGATGGGGGGACAAGGGGATAGCAATCAGCCCCAGCATTTT